This TCR beta chain emerged from a study of PD-1 blockade in mismatch repair-deficient tumors. On the study more broadly: All were previously treated, progressing patients with approximately 11 mismatch repair-deficient cancer types.

Every patient had mismatch repair deficiency by PCR or immunohistochemistry. TCR sequencing covered a few patients who responded to pembrolizumab. Measured with immunoSEQ multiplex PCR; TCRdb has only the in-frame clones, and not every one. The repertoire holds under 95,000 clones, with more than 80% as singletons. The CDR3 loop spans 17 amino acids. The junction had 12 bases not matched to a gene; V was cut back by 4 bases and J by 5 bases. Germline CDR1 reads SGHTA; CDR2 reads FQGNSA. The source material was peripheral blood, sampled 44 weeks after starting pembrolizumab. The chain combines TRBV7-2 with TRBJ2-1, with TRBD1 matching over 9 bases. This TCR was recovered from an adult with mismatch repair-deficient cancer. This CDR3 is CASSSISGTGLNNEQFF. CDR3 DNA: TGTGCCAGCAGCTCAATTTCCGGGACAGGGTTAAACAATGAGCAGTTCTTC. Combining the CDR3 with reference TRBV7-2 and TRBJ2-1 gives the whole variable domain GAGVSQSPSNKVTEKGKDVELRCDPISGHTALYWYRQSLGQGLEFLIYFQGNSAPDKSGLPSDRFSAERTGGSVSTLTIQRTQQEDSAVYLCASSSISGTGLNNEQFFGPGTRLTVL.